Below, 14 T cell receptor beta chains from the same sample are listed, as sequenced in a study of tumor-infiltrating lymphocytes in primary liver carcinoma (dated by TCRdb to the late 2010s). Total RNA and DNA were co-extracted without cell sorting from around 20-30 mg of bulk tissue using the AllPrep DNA/RNA mini kit. Sequencing instrument: Illumina HiSeq 2500. Starting from about 500 ng total RNA, TCRbeta-specific cDNA was produced by reverse transcription with a constant-region primer and ProtoScript II reverse transcriptase. Construction of the TCRbeta libraries relied on three nested rounds of multiplex PCR, following a slightly modified ARM-PCR procedure. Each of the first two PCR rounds ran for about 10 cycles and used multiplex TRBV1-TRBV30 forward primers together with a Cbeta reverse primer. TCRdb reran the public reads through fastp at Q25 and MiXCR, keeping productive beta chains. Under each unique CDR3 protein, matching rows form one entry showing the most common genes and DNA. The sample table holds 120,000 or so distinct CDR3 sequences, of which around two thirds were seen once. The ten largest make up 9.3% of the sample.

What was sequenced was liver tumor tissue from sampling region 1. In the paper's terms, the cell subset or site label means: tumor region T1, superior pole. These receptors all come from a woman aged 60-75 years with primary liver carcinoma and hepatitis B virus infection.

On this clonotype: This CDR3 fails to terminate in the conserved phenylalanine or tryptophan, so it likely reflects a read error. This chain links TRBV11-3 with TRBJ2-5, with no clear D. Germline V gives CDR1 SGHNT, CDR2 YENEEA. The CDR3 runs to 13 residues. CDR3 sequence: CVSSLNQRETQYL. CDR3 DNA sequence: TGTGTCAGCAGCTTAAATCAGAGAGAGACCCAGTACTTG.

A word on this clonotype: A read error may produce the germline difference seen at one junction end. This sequence joins TRBV11-1 and TRBJ2-2; unclear D gene. The CDR3 runs 17 residues. In germline, CDR1 is SGHAT, CDR2 FQDESV (reference sequence). CDR3 amino acids: CANSVRPFPVSTGELFF. As DNA, the CDR3 is TGTGCCAACAGCGTCCGGCCATTCCCAGTTAGCACCGGGGAGCTGTTTTTT.

This clonotype appeared a single time. This clone may be a read error of a much larger clone one base away. J is TRBJ1-2 and V is TRBV29-1, with D uncertain. CDR3 length equals 12 residues. Looked up from germline, CDR1 is SQVTM and CDR2 is ANQGSEA. Trimming removed 8 bases from V and 2 bases from J, with 12 bases in between. In DNA, the CDR3 is TGCAGCTCGGACGGACCAAACTATGGCTACACCTTC. It yields the protein CSSDGPNYGYTF.

Comments on this clonotype: An end of the junction differs from the germline gene, which may be a read error. The CDR3 loop is CASNLGGLTYTSDAQYF. The CDR3 DNA is TGTGCCAGCAACTTAGGGGGACTAACGTACACGTCAGATGCGCAATATTTT. The genes are TRBV11-2 and TRBJ2-3, with D possibly matching TRBD2 (7 bases). The germline gives CDR1 SGHAT, CDR2 FQNNGV. The CDR3 sequence is 17 residues long.

The rearrangement links TRBV12-3 or TRBV12-4 to TRBJ2-7; 10 nucleotides line up with TRBD1. Trimming took 5 bases from V and 0 from J; bases not matched to a gene: 7. The CDR3 length is 16 residues. The CDR3 spells CASSLRTGGISYEQYF. The DNA for the CDR3 is TGTGCCAGCAGTCTTCGGACAGGGGGAATCTCCTACGAGCAGTACTTC.

This clonotype was observed at least ten times. This chain uses TRBV29-1 with TRBJ2-3; no clear D gene. This CDR3 contains 12 residues. Germline lookup yields CDR1 SQVTM and CDR2 ANQGSEA. Trimming pared 7 bases from V and 2 bases from J, leaving 10 bases between. For the CDR3, the DNA is TGCAGCGCCCGCCGGCACACAGATACGCAGTATTTT. Its translation is CSARRHTDTQYF.

This clonotype was seen many times. The chain joins TRBV6-5 to TRBJ2-1; TRBD2 aligns across 9 bases. The CDR3 has 15 amino acids. Germline V lookup: CDR1 MNHEY, CDR2 SVGAGI. J gave up 3 bases and V 5 bases, and 5 bases lay outside the gene matches. In nucleotides, the CDR3 is TGTGCCAGCAGTCCGGTAGCGGGAGACTACAATGAGCAGTTCTTC. This codes for CASSPVAGDYNEQFF.

This chain links TRBV28 with TRBJ1-1; D unclear. This CDR3 is 12 amino acids long. V was clipped by 7 bases and J by 4 bases, with 10 bases between them. CDR1 is MDHEN and CDR2 is SYDVKM in the germline V gene. The CDR3 bases are TGTGCCAGCACCTCACTGCCCACTGAAGCTTTCTTT. Amino acid sequence: CASTSLPTEAFF.

The chain employs TRBV7-9 and TRBJ1-1; a possible D gene is TRBD1 (5 bases). Trimming removed 6 bases at V and 11 bases at J, with 13 bases between. Germline V gene data show CDR1 as SEHNR and CDR2 as FQNEAQ (reference sequence). The CDR3 spans 11 residues. This CDR3 is CASSPGTMAFF. The CDR3, as DNA: TGTGCCAGCAGTCCAGGGACGATGGCTTTCTTT.

The genes are TRBV7-9 and TRBJ2-5, with D possibly being TRBD1 (5 bases). The CDR3 is 14 residues long. The germline V and J ends were trimmed by 5 bases and 4 bases, with 14 bases remaining between them. Germline CDR1 and CDR2: SEHNR and FQNEAQ (reference sequence). CDR3 bases: TGTGCCAGCAGCCTAGGACACCAGGGAGAGACCCAGTACTTC. This gives the protein CASSLGHQGETQYF. The full variable domain, in which reference TRBV7-9 and TRBJ2-5 provide the parts outside the CDR3, is DTGVSQNPRHKITKRGQNVTFRCDPISEHNRLYWYRQTLGQGPEFLTYFQNEAQLEKSRLLSDRFSAERPKGSFSTLEIQRTEQGDSAMYLCASSLGHQGETQYFGPGTRLLVL.

This chain connects TRBV7-9 to TRBJ2-7, with 12 bases that match TRBD1. The CDR3 is 14 residues long. Trimming at V came to 8 bases and at J to 4 bases, leaving 6 bases not matched to a gene. Germline CDR1 reads SEHNR; CDR2 reads FQNEAQ (reference sequence). CDR3 sequence (DNA): TGTGCCAGCGGCCCGGGACAGGGGGCATACGAGCAGTACTTC. Its translation: CASGPGQGAYEQYF.

A remark on this clonotype: No conserved phenylalanine or tryptophan is present at the end of the CDR3, so a read error is the likely explanation. The rearrangement uses TRBV12-3 or TRBV12-4 and TRBJ2-6; D assignment may be TRBD1 or TRBD2 (6 bases each). Trimming removed 5 bases at V and 8 bases at J, with 19 bases between. The CDR3 consists of 16 residues. The CDR3 bases are TGTGCCAGCAGTCTCCTTGGGGGGCAGGTGACCAACGTCCTGACTTTG. The encoded protein is CASSLLGGQVTNVLTL.

The table lists this clonotype with a few counts. The chain's CDR3 is CASSLSQGEAFF. The CDR3 DNA reads as TGTGCCAGCAGCCTAAGCCAGGGGGAAGCTTTCTTT. The V gene is TRBV7-9, the J gene TRBJ1-1, with D perhaps matching TRBD1 (6 bases). V lost 5 bases and J 8 bases, leaving 12 bases between the germline ends. The V gene's germline CDR1 is SEHNR and CDR2 FQNEAQ (reference sequence). The length of the CDR3 is 12 residues. Drawing the rest from reference TRBV7-9 and TRBJ1-1, the complete variable domain is DTGVSQNPRHKITKRGQNVTFRCDPISEHNRLYWYRQTLGQGPEFLTYFQNEAQLEKSRLLSDRFSAERPKGSFSTLEIQRTEQGDSAMYLCASSLSQGEAFFGQGTRLTVV.

The sample holds a few counts of this clonotype. This may be a read error, as it is one base from a much larger clone. DNA for the CDR3: TGTGCCAGCACCGGCGGGGCCGTGAACCCCTACGAGCAGTACTTC. Translated: CASTGGAVNPYEQYF. The chain couples TRBV6-6 to TRBJ2-7; D is possibly TRBD2 (6 bases). CDR3 length: 15 residues. V was cut by 7 bases and J by 2 bases, with 18 bases left in between. The germline gives CDR1 MNHNY, CDR2 SVGAGI (reference sequence).